What follows is one T cell receptor (beta chain) and its context. The source of the sample is a study of technical replicates of blood from a handful of donors. TCRdb's copy holds only in-frame clones and misses some; the assay was immunoSEQ multiplex PCR. The table lists over 50,000 clones, about 93% of them singletons. The CDR3 extends over 16 amino acids. J lost 8 bases, V lost 5 bases, and 12 bases had no gene match. Per the germline V gene, CDR1 is SGHAT and CDR2 is FQNNGV. The sequencing input was PBMCs. J is TRBJ1-1 and V is TRBV11-2; 12 positions match TRBD1. The clonotype originates from a human donor in good health. Some clones in this sample may be carry-over from other donors' samples. The CDR3 DNA reads TGTGCCAGCAGCCTCATGCCGGGACAGGGGGCAATGGAAGCTTTCTTT. Protein sequence: CASSLMPGQGAMEAFF.